A selection of T cell receptor beta chains follows, all from one sample in a study of T cell clones after liver transplantation. The assay was immunoSEQ multiplex PCR, and TCRdb's table has in-frame clones only and misses some. The sample gives around 97,000 clones, roughly four fifths of which show up once; around 3% is in the top ten. Sequencing was performed on CD4+ T cells from blood, taken around 49 months after liver transplant. Receptor source: a human patient who received a liver transplant. Some T cells could come from the graft donor. CDR3s include the opening cysteine and the closing phenylalanine or tryptophan. Fields, in order: D gene, V gene, clone size, J gene, CDR3 DNA, CDR3 protein. D genes are given only for firm matches. Clone size is given for some rows only: seen once, a few or many times, or a class if the clone is expanded.

d_call: TRBD1
v_call: TRBV18
clone_size: .
j_call: TRBJ2-7
cdr3_nt: TGTGCCAGCTCACCTCAACATCGGGACAGGGTATTCCACGAGCAGTACTTC
cdr3_aa: CASSPQHRDRVFHEQYF

d_call: TRBD1
v_call: TRBV12-5
clone_size: .
j_call: TRBJ1-5
cdr3_nt: TGTGCTAGTGCCCCGACAGGGGACAATCAGCCCCAGCATTTT
cdr3_aa: CASAPTGDNQPQHF

d_call: TRBD2
v_call: TRBV7-2
clone_size: .
j_call: TRBJ2-3
cdr3_nt: TGTGCCAGCAGCTCGTCTAGCGGGAGCCGCACAGATACGCAGTATTTT
cdr3_aa: CASSSSSGSRTDTQYF

d_call: .
v_call: TRBV7-2
clone_size: .
j_call: TRBJ2-5
cdr3_nt: TGTGCCAGCAGCTTAGATGGAAGAGGAGAGACCCAGTACTTC
cdr3_aa: CASSLDGRGETQYF

d_call: TRBD1
v_call: TRBV7-8
clone_size: once
j_call: TRBJ2-5
cdr3_nt: TGTGCCAGCAGCGGCGGACAGGGGGCGGAGGAGACCCAGTACTTC
cdr3_aa: CASSGGQGAEETQYF

d_call: TRBD1
v_call: TRBV28
clone_size: .
j_call: TRBJ1-1
cdr3_nt: TGTGCCAGCAGGGGACAGGGGAACACTGAAGCTTTCTTT
cdr3_aa: CASRGQGNTEAFF

d_call: TRBD2
v_call: TRBV29-1
clone_size: .
j_call: TRBJ2-5
cdr3_nt: TGCAGCGTTGACTCGTTGAGCGGGAGGGCTGGTGAGACCCAGTACTTC
cdr3_aa: CSVDSLSGRAGETQYF

d_call: TRBD1
v_call: TRBV7-3
clone_size: .
j_call: TRBJ2-3
cdr3_nt: TGTGCCAGCAGCCCACAGGGGGCTGGAGATACGCAGTATTTT
cdr3_aa: CASSPQGAGDTQYF

d_call: .
v_call: TRBV25-1
clone_size: .
j_call: TRBJ2-7
cdr3_nt: TGTGCCAGCAGTGAAGGGAGAGTACGAACCTCCTACGAGCAGTACTTC
cdr3_aa: CASSEGRVRTSYEQYF

d_call: .
v_call: TRBV13
clone_size: .
j_call: TRBJ2-1
cdr3_nt: TGTGCCAGCAGCCAGACCTATCGGGCAGGGGAAGAGGATGAGCAGTTCTTC
cdr3_aa: CASSQTYRAGEEDEQFF

d_call: .
v_call: TRBV7-9
clone_size: few
j_call: TRBJ1-5
cdr3_nt: TGTGCCAGCAGTATCGCCGTAGGGACGGGCAATCAGCCCCAGCATTTT
cdr3_aa: CASSIAVGTGNQPQHF

d_call: .
v_call: TRBV6-5
clone_size: .
j_call: TRBJ1-5
cdr3_nt: TGTGCCAGCAGGGATAGAGATCAGGACCCCCAGCATTTT
cdr3_aa: CASRDRDQDPQHF

d_call: TRBD2
v_call: TRBV7-3
clone_size: .
j_call: TRBJ2-1
cdr3_nt: TGTGCCAGCAGCTTTGGGGCGGGAGGATCCTACAATGAGCAGTTCTTC
cdr3_aa: CASSFGAGGSYNEQFF

d_call: .
v_call: TRBV28
clone_size: .
j_call: TRBJ2-3
cdr3_nt: TGTGCCAGCAGTACCGTTTCAGATACGCAGTATTTT
cdr3_aa: CASSTVSDTQYF

d_call: TRBD1
v_call: TRBV7-9
clone_size: .
j_call: TRBJ1-4
cdr3_nt: TGTGCCAGCAGCTCGGGACAGGCTGAAAAACTGTTTTTT
cdr3_aa: CASSSGQAEKLFF

d_call: .
v_call: TRBV7-2
clone_size: .
j_call: TRBJ2-3
cdr3_nt: TGTGCCAGCAGCCTTAGACAGCCTCATACGCAGTATTTT
cdr3_aa: CASSLRQPHTQYF

d_call: .
v_call: TRBV29-1
clone_size: .
j_call: TRBJ1-4
cdr3_nt: TGCAGCGCCTTCGGGGCATGGGGTGAAAAACTGTTTTTT
cdr3_aa: CSAFGAWGEKLFF

d_call: TRBD2
v_call: TRBV6-1
clone_size: .
j_call: TRBJ2-7
cdr3_nt: TGTGCCAGCAGTGCCGAACTGGGACTAGGAGCCTACGAGCAGTACTTC
cdr3_aa: CASSAELGLGAYEQYF

d_call: TRBD2
v_call: TRBV6-6
clone_size: .
j_call: TRBJ2-7
cdr3_nt: TGTGCCAGCAAAAACGGGGAGGGGTCATCCTACGAGCAGTACTTC
cdr3_aa: CASKNGEGSSYEQYF

d_call: TRBD2
v_call: TRBV2
clone_size: .
j_call: TRBJ2-1
cdr3_nt: TGTGCCAGCAGTGGGGCTAGCGGACCCTCCTACAATGAGCAGTTCTTC
cdr3_aa: CASSGASGPSYNEQFF

d_call: TRBD1
v_call: TRBV27
clone_size: .
j_call: TRBJ2-1
cdr3_nt: TGTGCCAGCAGTTTCCGGCAGGGGGCGAGACGTTCGGACAATGAGCAGTTCTTC
cdr3_aa: CASSFRQGARRSDNEQFF

d_call: .
v_call: TRBV4-1
clone_size: few
j_call: TRBJ1-1
cdr3_nt: TGCGCCAGCAGCCAAGTGGATCTGGGGTTCACGTACACTGAAGCTTTCTTT
cdr3_aa: CASSQVDLGFTYTEAFF

d_call: TRBD1
v_call: TRBV11-3
clone_size: .
j_call: TRBJ2-1
cdr3_nt: TGTGCCAGCAGCTCCGGGACAGGGTCCTACAATGAGCAGTTCTTC
cdr3_aa: CASSSGTGSYNEQFF

d_call: .
v_call: TRBV19
clone_size: .
j_call: TRBJ1-5
cdr3_nt: TGTGCCAGTGGTGGCGAACCGCACTTTTATAGCAATCAGCCCCAGCATTTT
cdr3_aa: CASGGEPHFYSNQPQHF

d_call: TRBD1
v_call: TRBV5-1
clone_size: .
j_call: TRBJ2-1
cdr3_nt: TGCGCCAGCAGCTTGACCGGGACAGGGGGCGCGGGGTACAATGAGCAGTTCTTC
cdr3_aa: CASSLTGTGGAGYNEQFF

d_call: TRBD2
v_call: TRBV5-1
clone_size: .
j_call: TRBJ2-1
cdr3_nt: TGCGCCAGCAGCTTTAGGACGGGGGGAAACAATGAGCAGTTCTTC
cdr3_aa: CASSFRTGGNNEQFF

d_call: TRBD2
v_call: TRBV7-6
clone_size: once
j_call: TRBJ2-1
cdr3_nt: TGTGCCAGCAGCTTACCCGGCGGGAGCTACAATGAGCAGTTCTTC
cdr3_aa: CASSLPGGSYNEQFF

d_call: .
v_call: TRBV7-9
clone_size: .
j_call: TRBJ2-3
cdr3_nt: TGTGCCAGCAGCACCGAGGGGGAGACAGATACGCAGTATTTT
cdr3_aa: CASSTEGETDTQYF

d_call: .
v_call: TRBV7-8
clone_size: .
j_call: TRBJ1-4
cdr3_nt: TGTGCCAGCAGTATACCGGCCAGGGACGAAAAACTGTTTTTT
cdr3_aa: CASSIPARDEKLFF

d_call: .
v_call: TRBV6-1
clone_size: .
j_call: TRBJ2-7
cdr3_nt: TGTGCCAGCAGAGGCCTACGGGTAAACGAGCAGTACTTC
cdr3_aa: CASRGLRVNEQYF

d_call: .
v_call: TRBV18
clone_size: few
j_call: TRBJ2-1
cdr3_nt: TGTGCCAGCCGCGATCACGGGGTAGGAAATAATGAGCAGTTCTTC
cdr3_aa: CASRDHGVGNNEQFF

d_call: TRBD1
v_call: TRBV2
clone_size: .
j_call: TRBJ1-4
cdr3_nt: TGTGCCAGCAGACCGGGACAGACTAATGAAAAACTGTTTTTT
cdr3_aa: CASRPGQTNEKLFF

d_call: .
v_call: TRBV7-9
clone_size: .
j_call: TRBJ2-1
cdr3_nt: TGTGCCAGCGAAGAGCAGTTCTTC
cdr3_aa: CASEEQFF

d_call: .
v_call: TRBV28
clone_size: .
j_call: TRBJ2-3
cdr3_nt: TGTGCCAGCAGTCCGCCGTTGGGAGGCACAGATACGCAGTATTTT
cdr3_aa: CASSPPLGGTDTQYF

d_call: .
v_call: TRBV7-2
clone_size: .
j_call: TRBJ1-1
cdr3_nt: TGTGCCAGCAGCTTAGTGACAGTTAACACTGAAGCTTTCTTT
cdr3_aa: CASSLVTVNTEAFF

d_call: TRBD1
v_call: TRBV19
clone_size: once
j_call: TRBJ2-7
cdr3_nt: TGTGCCAGTAGTCCGCGGACAGGGTCCTACGAGCAGTACTTC
cdr3_aa: CASSPRTGSYEQYF

d_call: TRBD1
v_call: TRBV4-3
clone_size: .
j_call: TRBJ2-5
cdr3_nt: TGCGCCAGCAGCCAGATAGGCCGACAGGGGGAGACCCAGTACTTC
cdr3_aa: CASSQIGRQGETQYF

d_call: .
v_call: TRBV6-6
clone_size: .
j_call: TRBJ2-1
cdr3_nt: TGTGCCAGCAGTTACGTAGACGGTTGGTTCTTC
cdr3_aa: CASSYVDGWFF